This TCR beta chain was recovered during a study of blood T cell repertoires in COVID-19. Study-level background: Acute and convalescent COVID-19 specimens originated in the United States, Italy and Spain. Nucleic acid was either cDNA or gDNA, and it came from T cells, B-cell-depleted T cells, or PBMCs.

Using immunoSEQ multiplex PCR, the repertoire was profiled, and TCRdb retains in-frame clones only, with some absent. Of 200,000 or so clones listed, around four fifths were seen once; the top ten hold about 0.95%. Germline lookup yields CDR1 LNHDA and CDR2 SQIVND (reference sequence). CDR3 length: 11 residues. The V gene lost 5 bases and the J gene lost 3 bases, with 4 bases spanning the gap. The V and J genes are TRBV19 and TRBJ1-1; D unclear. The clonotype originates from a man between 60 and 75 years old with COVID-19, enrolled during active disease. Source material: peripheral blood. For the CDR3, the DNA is TGTGCCAGTAGTTCGTACACTGAAGCTTTCTTT. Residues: CASSSYTEAFF.